These 2 T cell receptor beta chains originate from one sample sequenced in a study of blood T cell repertoires in COVID-19. Here immunoSEQ multiplex PCR was the method, and the copy in TCRdb shows in-frame clones only, minus some. The table has about 150,000 clones, around 88% seen once; the top ten hold less than 5.5%. Sequencing input: peripheral blood. The receptors originated from a human donor in a cohort sampled during active COVID-19.

The chain employs TRBV9 and TRBJ1-1; possibly TRBD1 for D (5 bases). Germline lookup yields CDR1 SGDLS and CDR2 YYNGEE. The CDR3 sequence is 15 residues long. V was shortened by 2 bases and J by 0 bases, with 11 bases between the two germline ends. CDR3 bases: TGTGCCAGCAGCGTCGGGGGAGGGCTGAACACTGAAGCTTTCTTT. It is translated as CASSVGGGLNTEAFF.

The chain combines TRBV20-1 with TRBJ1-5; no reliable D call. The V end was cut by 3 bases, the J end by 7 bases, with 7 bases between. The CDR3 loop spans 11 amino acids. Germline V gene lookup returns CDR1 DFQATT and CDR2 SNEGSKA (reference sequence). CDR3 sequence reads: CSASTGQPQHF. In DNA, the CDR3 is TGCAGTGCTAGCACCGGGCAGCCCCAGCATTTT.